This T cell receptor beta chain was recovered during a study of OX40 agonist ivuxolimab in advanced cancers. Background for the entire study: Ivuxolimab was an agonistic, fully human IgG2 monoclonal antibody directed against OX40 (CD134), a costimulatory receptor. Intravenous ivuxolimab was administered to patients every 2 weeks at six dose levels: 0.01, 0.1, 0.3, 1.5, 3 and 10 mg/kg. Of the roughly 51 patients in dose escalation, around 20 had hepatocellular carcinoma, about 15 had melanoma, 9 had renal cell carcinoma and 9 had head and neck cancer. In the dose-escalation cohort, 82.7% of patients were male, and the mean age was around 60 years, with a range of about 20 to 90. Prior anti-PD-1, anti-PD-L1 or anti-CTLA-4 therapy was permitted, and less than 45% of dose-escalation patients had received checkpoint inhibitors. Partial responses were achieved by three dose-escalation patients, of whom one had hepatocellular carcinoma and two had cutaneous melanoma. The point of sequencing TCRbeta in the periphery was to test whether ivuxolimab changed TCR sequence diversity and drove clonal T-cell expansion. The paper reports the monotherapy dose-escalation portion (N of about 54 patients) of the phase I ivuxolimab trial.

General findings and caveats noted by the study authors: At doses of 0.1 to 3.0 mg/kg, clonal expansion of both CD4+ and CD8+ blood T cells was observed from baseline to week 6. Low levels of normalized T-cell clonal expansion were also seen in some patients who did not respond. After ivuxolimab, CD8+ T cells had more expanded clones than CD4+ T cells on average. Antigen specificity was not determined for the clonally expanded peripheral T cells. In the 0.1-3.0 mg/kg groups, partial responders had among the lowest normalized peripheral clonal expansion, particularly in CD8+ T cells.

The trial excluded patients who had a history of autoimmune disease or were on systemic immunosuppression. Peripheral blood for TCR sequencing was collected from all dose cohorts at baseline, on cycle 4 day 1, and on cycle 7 day 1. The samples were drawn from a first-in-human, open-label, multicenter phase I dose-escalation trial of ivuxolimab. Adults with locally advanced or metastatic head and neck squamous cell, hepatocellular, melanoma or renal cell carcinoma were enrolled in the trial. Before TCR sequencing, CD4+ T cells and CD8+ T cells were sorted from peripheral blood as separate populations. Regarding this clone: The antigen it binds to is not known. Within one base of it there is no much larger clone, and no base qualities were kept.

Deletion took 5 bases off V and 0 bases off J, with a span of 5 bases between the germline ends. The CDR3 spans 12 residues, from the cysteine through the phenylalanine. Just CDR3 DNA is preserved here, 36 bases in frame from base 1. The CDR1 and CDR2 encoded by the germline V gene (reference sequence) are SEHNR and FQNEAQ. Genomic DNA was extracted from sorted cells for sequencing of the TCRbeta CDR3 region. The immunoSEQ Assay was used for sequencing of TCRbeta CDR3 regions. TCRdb mirrors the immuneACCESS table, restricted to in-frame sequences. Some clones are absent from its copies; in checked studies, under half trace to an unresolved V gene, and the reason for the others is unknown. The sample includes just over 35,000 clones, with about 80% observed a single time. The top ten clonotypes cover about a sixth of the sample.

The sequencing used CD4+ or CD8+ T cells sorted from blood, collected in a trial of the OX40 agonist ivuxolimab. This clonotype was obtained from an adult with an advanced solid tumor such as melanoma, head and neck, liver or kidney cancer. The rearranged segments are TRBV7-9 and TRBJ2-7, with the D gene uncertain. This receptor has the CDR3 CASSRSSYEQYF. The bases are TGTGCCAGCAGCCGCAGCTCCTACGAGCAGTACTTC.